These T cell receptor beta chains were read from a single sample in a study of graft-versus-host responses after intestinal transplantation. Measured with immunoSEQ multiplex PCR; TCRdb has only the in-frame clones, and not every one. Of some 96,000 clones in the sample, more than 80% are singletons; the top ten hold roughly 16%. Sequencing used PBMCs, obtained around 450 days after intestinal transplant. The source is a human patient who received an intestinal transplant, so some T cells may come from the graft donor. Each CDR3 is given with its conserved first and last residue. A D gene is named only where the DNA matches it firmly. A row's size may be missing; if present it is once, few, many or a size class.

clone_size j_call v_call d_call cdr3_aa cdr3_nt
few TRBJ2-7 TRBV6-1 TRBD2 CASSEGVGLAGYEQYF TGTGCCAGCAGTGAAGGAGTTGGACTAGCGGGCTACGAGCAGTACTTC
once TRBJ2-5 TRBV2 TRBD2 CASSEALAGAETQYF TGTGCCAGCAGTGAAGCGCTAGCGGGGGCAGAGACCCAGTACTTC
NA TRBJ2-5 TRBV7-7 NA CASSPGWREETQYF TGTGCTAGCAGCCCGGGGTGGAGGGAGGAGACCCAGTACTTC
once TRBJ1-6 TRBV15 NA CATSRDFYNSPLHF TGTGCCACCAGCAGAGATTTTTATAATTCACCCCTCCACTTT
NA TRBJ2-5 TRBV18 NA CASSPGLQETQYF TGTGCCAGCTCACCGGGACTCCAAGAGACCCAGTACTTC
NA TRBJ2-3 TRBV7-9 NA CASSFPMDSITSTDTQYF TGTGCCAGCAGCTTTCCCATGGACAGTATCACTAGCACAGATACGCAGTATTTT
NA TRBJ1-1 TRBV6-5 NA CASSYSPLGPEAFF TGTGCCAGCAGTTACTCTCCCCTTGGCCCTGAAGCTTTCTTT
NA TRBJ2-1 TRBV11-2 NA CASSLGIGEQFF TGTGCCAGCAGCTTAGGTATCGGGGAGCAGTTCTTC
NA TRBJ1-3 TRBV13 NA CASRQAPGNTIYF TGTGCCAGCCGACAGGCGCCGGGAAACACCATATATTTT
once TRBJ2-5 TRBV4-1 TRBD2 CASSQGTSGRGETQYF TGCGCCAGCAGCCAAGGGACTAGCGGGCGTGGGGAGACCCAGTACTTC
NA TRBJ2-2 TRBV6-1 NA CASSPGGRLSGELFF TGTGCCAGCAGTCCTGGGGGGCGCCTGTCCGGGGAGCTGTTTTTT
NA TRBJ1-5 TRBV29-1 TRBD1 CSVARGQNQPQHF TGCAGCGTTGCACGGGGACAGAATCAGCCCCAGCATTTT
NA TRBJ2-3 TRBV9 NA CASGDLRGSGDTQYF TGTGCCAGCGGTGACCTGCGGGGCTCGGGAGATACGCAGTATTTT
NA TRBJ1-6 TRBV29-1 NA CSVPITDPIYNSPLHF TGCAGCGTACCTATAACAGACCCGATCTATAATTCACCCCTCCACTTT
NA TRBJ2-2 TRBV4-1 NA CASSQGGSGGELFF TGCGCCAGCAGCCAAGGGGGATCCGGCGGGGAGCTGTTTTTT
NA TRBJ2-2 TRBV10-3 NA CATQADPGTGELFF TGTGCCACCCAAGCAGACCCGGGGACCGGGGAGCTGTTTTTT
NA TRBJ1-1 TRBV19 TRBD1 CASSIGGTGAGGTEAFF TGTGCCAGTAGTATAGGAGGGACAGGGGCCGGGGGCACTGAAGCTTTCTTT
NA TRBJ2-6 TRBV7-3 TRBD1 CASSPDRVSGANVLTF TGTGCCAGCAGCCCAGACAGGGTCTCTGGGGCCAACGTCCTGACTTTC
NA TRBJ1-4 TRBV7-6 NA CASSLALGGEKLFF TGTGCCAGCAGCTTAGCGTTAGGGGGTGAAAAACTGTTTTTT
once TRBJ1-2 TRBV7-2 NA CASSPQTGTNYGYTF TGTGCCAGCAGCCCCCAAACAGGGACCAACTATGGCTACACCTTC
few TRBJ2-7 TRBV5-8 TRBD2 CASSPRLAHTYEQYF TGTGCCAGCAGCCCGCGACTAGCGCATACCTACGAGCAGTACTTC
few TRBJ2-3 TRBV19 NA CASSMRGATRTDTQYF TGTGCCAGTAGTATGAGGGGCGCGACCCGCACAGATACGCAGTATTTT
NA TRBJ1-5 TRBV11-2 NA CASSLDNQPQHF TGTGCCAGCAGCTTAGATAATCAGCCCCAGCATTTT
NA TRBJ1-6 TRBV29-1 NA CSVRGPADSPLHF TGCAGCGTGCGGGGGCCAGCGGATTCACCCCTCCACTTT
NA TRBJ2-2 TRBV9 NA CASSVVASSGTGELFF TGTGCCAGCAGCGTAGTAGCCAGCTCGGGCACCGGGGAGCTGTTTTTT
NA TRBJ1-3 TRBV18 TRBD1 CASSPAIDRAGNTIYF TGTGCCAGCTCCCCAGCAATCGACAGGGCTGGAAACACCATATATTTT
NA TRBJ1-5 TRBV5-1 TRBD1 CASSLDGTGGNQPQHF TGCGCCAGCAGCTTGGATGGGACAGGGGGCAATCAGCCCCAGCATTTT
NA TRBJ2-7 TRBV6-5 TRBD2 CASRGGDLYEQYF TGTGCCAGCAGGGGGGGGGACCTCTACGAGCAGTACTTC
NA TRBJ1-1 TRBV7-9 NA CASSRPTGGEAFF TGTGCCAGCAGCCGCCCCACGGGGGGTGAAGCTTTCTTT
once TRBJ1-5 TRBV5-6 NA CASSSRRGNQPQHF TGTGCCAGCAGCTCGCGTCGGGGCAATCAGCCCCAGCATTTT
NA TRBJ1-2 TRBV2 NA CASSRDRIYGYTF TGTGCCAGCAGCCGGGACCGCATCTATGGCTACACCTTC
NA TRBJ2-7 TRBV29-1 TRBD1 CSVGGQGLSAGYEQYF TGCAGCGTTGGAGGACAGGGCCTATCTGCGGGGTACGAGCAGTACTTC
NA TRBJ1-5 TRBV25-1 NA CASSGTVEGNQPQHF TGTGCCAGCAGTGGAACAGTGGAAGGGAATCAGCCCCAGCATTTT
NA TRBJ1-2 TRBV18 NA CASSPPLTGPTYGYTF TGTGCCAGCTCACCTCCCCTCACAGGGCCAACCTATGGCTACACCTTC
NA TRBJ1-1 TRBV7-9 NA CASRTPGTEAFF TGTGCCAGCAGGACGCCCGGAACTGAAGCTTTCTTT
few TRBJ2-7 TRBV10-3 NA CAISDTVTYEQYF TGTGCCATCAGCGATACAGTTACCTACGAGCAGTACTTC
NA TRBJ1-2 TRBV11-2 NA CASSLLPREGYTF TGTGCCAGCAGCTTATTACCCCGAGAGGGCTACACCTTC
NA TRBJ1-6 TRBV11-2 TRBD1 CASSPTGSNSPLHF TGTGCCAGCAGCCCGACAGGGTCTAATTCACCCCTCCACTTT
NA TRBJ2-7 TRBV13 NA CASSQVADEQYF TGTGCCAGCAGTCAGGTGGCGGACGAGCAGTACTTC
NA TRBJ2-1 TRBV5-1 TRBD2 CASSSGLAGGEQFF TGCGCCAGCAGCTCAGGACTAGCGGGGGGCGAGCAGTTCTTC
NA TRBJ2-7 TRBV5-1 NA CASSLGGSAEQYF TGCGCCAGCAGCTTGGGAGGTAGCGCCGAGCAGTACTTC
NA TRBJ2-7 TRBV10-3 TRBD2 CAIRVQAGGGEQYF TGTGCCATCAGAGTTCAGGCAGGCGGGGGGGAGCAGTACTTC